This T cell receptor (beta chain) was documented in a study of CD8 T cells in Susac syndrome. Random hexamers served to reverse transcribe about 0.5 to 1 ug RNA. Amplification of TCR beta CDR3 used immunoSEQ multiplex PCR across 54 Vbeta and 13 Jbeta. TCRdb recomputed calls from the immunoSEQ multiplex PCR reads with MiXCR, one row per CDR3 protein. The sample consists of around 150,000 distinct CDR3 sequences, 94% of them appearing once. CD8+ and CD4+ T cells from blood underwent TCR beta sequencing, which was carried out in a high-throughput format. General study findings and limits: The study conceded that its TCR sequencing and HLA analysis involved relatively few individuals.

Trimming removed 4 bases from V and 8 bases from J, with 17 bases in between. The CDR3 covers 15 residues. From germline, CDR1 is MGHDK and CDR2 SYGVNS. Note on this clonotype: The antigen remains unidentified.

The chain couples TRBV25-1 to TRBJ1-4, with a tentative D call TRBD1 (5 bases). The source material was CD4+ T cells from PBMCs. The TCR sequence derives from a human donor with multiple sclerosis. This CDR3 is CASSGRDLRDEKLFF. The CDR3 DNA is TGTGCCAGCAGTGGGAGGGACCTAAGGGACGAAAAACTGTTTTTT.